The 11 T cell receptor beta chains reported below all come from one sample, sequenced in a study of beta chain features in type 1 diabetes. Investigators reverse transcribed all isolated RNA, so they sequenced expressed TCRB transcripts. Only in-frame clones appear in the TCRdb table, and some are missing; sequencing was by immunoSEQ multiplex PCR. The profile shows about 230,000 clones, 9.6% of them singletons. Sequenced sample: naive CD4+ T cells from blood. Receptors originate from a woman aged 18-29 years in good health.

This chain links TRBV7-8 with TRBJ2-7; the match to TRBD1 covers 8 bases. V shed 1 base and J 2 bases; nucleotides not matched to a gene: 4. In germline, CDR1 is SGHVS, CDR2 FQNEAQ. There are 15 residues in the CDR3. The CDR3 nucleotides are TGTGCCAGCAGCTTAGGGCGGGACAGGACCTACGAGCAGTACTTC. As protein: CASSLGRDRTYEQYF.

This clone came up once. The germline gene is not matched at one end of the junction; a read error may be the cause. V usage is TRBV7-7 and J usage is TRBJ1-5; tentative D call: TRBD1 (5 bases). Germline CDR1 and CDR2: SSHAT and FNYEAQ (reference sequence). This CDR3 comprises 13 residues. The DNA for the CDR3 is TGTGCTAGCAGCTTAGACAGAAATCAGCCCCAGCATTTT. Residues: CASSLDRNQPQHF.

This clone was found many times. The chain is built from TRBV28 and TRBJ2-7; D ambiguous. The germline V gene has CDR1 MDHEN and CDR2 SYDVKM. The CDR3 contains 11 residues. Trimming cost V 6 bases and J 2 bases, with 5 bases left between them. CDR3 loop: CASSRTYEQYF. In DNA, the CDR3 is TGTGCCAGCAGCAGAACCTACGAGCAGTACTTC.

This clone has just a few counts. This sequence joins TRBV19 and TRBJ2-1; no definite D call. The CDR3 is 15 amino acids. V gave up 0 bases and J gave up 6 bases, with 12 bases separating them. Per germline, CDR1 LNHDA and CDR2 SQIVND (reference sequence). The CDR3 coding sequence is TGTGCCAGTAGTATAGATCAACTACGGTTCAATGAGCAGTTCTTC. Translated: CASSIDQLRFNEQFF.

This chain joins TRBV9 and TRBJ2-7; TRBD2 aligns across 9 bases. The CDR3 is 18 amino acids. Germline values: CDR1 SGDLS, CDR2 YYNGEE. J was trimmed by 1 base and V by 3 bases; bases with no gene match: 14. CDR3 in amino acids: CASSADPLGRGGSYEQYF. CDR3 coding DNA: TGTGCCAGCAGCGCGGACCCTCTTGGGCGGGGGGGTTCCTACGAGCAGTACTTC. The entire variable domain, with the rest obtained from reference TRBV9 and TRBJ2-7, is as follows: DSGVTQTPKHLITATGQRVTLRCSPRSGDLSVYWYQQSLDQGLQFLIQYYNGEERAKGNILERFSAQQFPDLHSELNLSSLELGDSALYFCASSADPLGRGGSYEQYFGPGTRLTVT.

The chain is built from TRBV15 and TRBJ1-5; no definite D call. Trimming removed 1 base at V and 3 bases at J, with 10 bases between. The CDR3 sequence is 15 residues long. Germline V CDR1 and CDR2: LNHNV, YYDKDF (reference sequence). The CDR3 loop reads CATSRGSGFNQPQHF. In DNA, the CDR3 is TGTGCCACCAGCAGAGGATCAGGATTCAATCAGCCCCAGCATTTT.

This clone was detected only a few times. The chain combines TRBV29-1 with TRBJ1-5; TRBD1 matches 8 bases. Germline assignment: CDR1 SQVTM and CDR2 ANQGSEA. The junction had 6 bases not matched to a gene; V was cut back by 4 bases and J by 4 bases. This CDR3 has 14 amino acids. CDR3 region: CSVGVGQGNQPQHF. CDR3 DNA: TGCAGCGTTGGAGTTGGACAGGGTAATCAGCCCCAGCATTTT.

The rearrangement joins TRBV19 to TRBJ2-1; 12 bases align to TRBD2. The CDR3 extends over 15 amino acids. Germline V CDR1 and CDR2: LNHDA, SQIVND (reference sequence). The junction had 2 bases not matched to a gene; V was cut back by 4 bases and J by 4 bases. The CDR3: CASSTGTSGYNEQFF. DNA for the CDR3: TGTGCCAGTAGTACCGGGACTAGCGGGTACAATGAGCAGTTCTTC.

The rearrangement links TRBV30 to TRBJ1-2; unclear D gene. The CDR3 is 13 amino acids. In germline, CDR1 is GTSNPN, CDR2 SVGIG (reference sequence). V shed 4 bases and J shed 4 bases, with 13 bases lying between them. CDR3 coding DNA: TGTGCCTGGATCCGGGCGGGATTCTATGGCTACACCTTC. Translation gives CAWIRAGFYGYTF.

For the CDR3, the DNA is TGTGCCTGGAGTGTTGCCAGGGCCGGCACTGAAGCTTTCTTT. It encodes CAWSVARAGTEAFF. V usage is TRBV30 and J usage is TRBJ1-1, with D perhaps TRBD1 (5 bases). The CDR3 length is 14 residues. Germline CDR1 is GTSNPN and CDR2 is SVGIG (reference sequence). V lost 0 bases, J lost 4 bases, and 12 bases lay in between.

The chain is built from TRBV19 and TRBJ1-1, with no clear D. V was shortened by 5 bases and J by 3 bases, with 10 bases between the two germline ends. Per the germline V gene, CDR1 is LNHDA and CDR2 is SQIVND (reference sequence). This CDR3 is built from 13 residues. The CDR3 here is CASSPRLDTEAFF. The CDR3 DNA follows: TGTGCCAGTAGTCCTCGGTTAGACACTGAAGCTTTCTTT.